The clone carrying this TCR beta chain has at least ten counts. Clinical symptoms, serum thyroxine, TRAb, thyroid ultrasound and orbital computed tomography established diagnosis. Initially, at the first diagnosis of hyperthyroidism and before any ophthalmopathy symptoms, blood was sampled. The data were taken from a study of T cells in Graves' hyperthyroidism and ophthalmopathy. Amplification yielded TCR beta CDR3 regions, with RNA transcripts as the source. An initial round of RT-PCR targeting the TCR CDR3 relied on the HTBI primer set. MiXCR, applied by TCRdb to the multiplex PCR reads, yields one record per CDR3 protein. The data hold about 280,000 distinct CDR3 sequences, with under 30% observed a single time. With 4 bases removed from V and 6 bases from J, the gap between germline ends came to 9 bases. Germline values: CDR1 KGHSH, CDR2 LQKENI. This CDR3 has 12 amino acids.

This chain joins TRBV18 and TRBJ1-1; no firm D call. The sample taken for sequencing was blood. The receptor was isolated from a man aged 35 to 55 with Graves' hyperthyroidism that later progressed to Graves' ophthalmopathy. CDR3 sequence: CASSQNKAEAFF. CDR3 nucleotides: TGTGCCAGCTCACAGAATAAGGCTGAAGCTTTCTTT.